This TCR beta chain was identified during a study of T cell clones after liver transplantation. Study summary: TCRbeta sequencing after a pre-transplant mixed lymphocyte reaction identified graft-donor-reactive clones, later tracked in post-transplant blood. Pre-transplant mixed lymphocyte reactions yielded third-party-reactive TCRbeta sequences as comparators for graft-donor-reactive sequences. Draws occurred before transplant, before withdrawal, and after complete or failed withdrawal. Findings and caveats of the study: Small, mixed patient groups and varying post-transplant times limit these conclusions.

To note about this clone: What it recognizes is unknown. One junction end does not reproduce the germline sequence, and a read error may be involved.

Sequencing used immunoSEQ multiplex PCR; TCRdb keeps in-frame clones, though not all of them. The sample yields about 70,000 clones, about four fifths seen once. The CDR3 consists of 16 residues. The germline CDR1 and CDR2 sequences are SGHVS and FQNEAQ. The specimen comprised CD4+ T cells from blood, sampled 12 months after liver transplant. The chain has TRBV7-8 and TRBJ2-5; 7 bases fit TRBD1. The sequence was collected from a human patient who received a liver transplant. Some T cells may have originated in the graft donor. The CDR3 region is CASSLVFRDSQETQYF. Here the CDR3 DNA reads TGTGCAAGCAGCTTAGTCTTCCGGGACAGTCAAGAGACCCAGTACTTC. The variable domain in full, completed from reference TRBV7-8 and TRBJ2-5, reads GAGVSQSPRYKVAKRGQDVALRCDPISGHVSLFWYQQALGQGPEFLTYFQNEAQLDKSGLPSDRFFAERPEGSVSTLKIQRTQQEDSAVYLCASSLVFRDSQETQYFGPGTRLLVL.